Shown below are 3 T cell receptor beta chains from a single sample sequenced in a study of blood T cell repertoires in COVID-19. Data came from immunoSEQ multiplex PCR; TCRdb stores just in-frame clones and leaves some out. The sample carries about 220,000 clones, approximately 80% recorded once. Material: PBMCs or T cells enriched from blood (not recorded which). The source of these receptors is a man aged 40-50 years who had recovered from COVID-19.

This sequence joins TRBV4-1 and TRBJ1-4; 9 bases agree with TRBD1. The CDR3 runs 16 residues. The V gene end was trimmed by 5 bases and the J gene end by 1 base; junction bases not matched to a gene: 5. Germline-derived CDR1 and CDR2 are MGHRA and YSYEKL. The DNA of the CDR3 is TGCGCCAGCAGCTCCTCGACAGGGGGAACTAATGAAAAACTGTTTTTT. Its protein is CASSSSTGGTNEKLFF.

The chain combines TRBV2 with TRBJ1-1; perhaps TRBD1 as D (6 bases). This CDR3 comprises 13 residues. Germline V gene sequence: CDR1 SNHLY, CDR2 FYNNEI. V shed 1 base and J shed 5 bases, with 8 bases lying between them. The CDR3 DNA follows: TGTGCCAGCAGTGAAGGGACAGAGACTGAAGCTTTCTTT. Its protein is CASSEGTETEAFF.

The chain is built from TRBV30 and TRBJ1-1, with D perhaps TRBD1 (5 bases). Germline-derived CDR1 and CDR2 are GTSNPN and SVGIG (reference sequence). The CDR3 runs 15 residues. The germline V and J ends were trimmed by 5 bases and 7 bases, with 23 bases remaining between them. The CDR3 nucleotides read TGTGCCTGGTCATCCCCCAAAGCAGGGACTGGTGAAGCTTTCTTT. It encodes CAWSSPKAGTGEAFF.